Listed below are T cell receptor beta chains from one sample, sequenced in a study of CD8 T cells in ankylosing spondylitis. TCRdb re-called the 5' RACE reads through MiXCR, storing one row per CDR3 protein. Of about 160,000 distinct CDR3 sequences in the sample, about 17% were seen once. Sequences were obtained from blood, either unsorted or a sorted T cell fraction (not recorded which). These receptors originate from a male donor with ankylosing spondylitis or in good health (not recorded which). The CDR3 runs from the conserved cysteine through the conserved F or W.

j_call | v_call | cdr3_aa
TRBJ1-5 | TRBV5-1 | CASSLEAGQPQHF
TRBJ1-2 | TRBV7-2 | CASSPDPRTYGYTF
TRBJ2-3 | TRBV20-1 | CSAGQGSDTQYF
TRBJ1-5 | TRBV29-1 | CSVNNGGGQPQHF
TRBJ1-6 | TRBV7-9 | CASSLALTGGTNSPLHF
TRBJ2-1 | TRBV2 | CASSDFKREVYNEQFF
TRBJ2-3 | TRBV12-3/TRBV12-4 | CASSSVAQYF
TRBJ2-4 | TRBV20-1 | CSARWAGRELNIQYF
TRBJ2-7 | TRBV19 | CASSTTGEFCEQYF
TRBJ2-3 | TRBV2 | CASSEEGDLTDTQYF
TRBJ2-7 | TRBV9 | CASSISGSENEQYF
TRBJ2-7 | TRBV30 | CAWSVPGVEQYF
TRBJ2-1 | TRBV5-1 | CASQISSVEQFF
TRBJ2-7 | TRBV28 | CASSRDRAYEQYF
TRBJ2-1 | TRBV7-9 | CASTNGFYNEQFF
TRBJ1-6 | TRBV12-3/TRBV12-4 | CASSLASGTVFRSPLHF
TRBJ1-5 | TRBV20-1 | CSATRDSNQPQHF
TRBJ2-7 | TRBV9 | CASSVEDRPTYEQYF
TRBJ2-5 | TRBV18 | CASSPPGLAGGETQYF
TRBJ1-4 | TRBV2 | CASRVDRGNEKLFF
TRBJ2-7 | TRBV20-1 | CSASGTSGPSKYEQYF
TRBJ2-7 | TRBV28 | CASSLPGTVSYEQYF
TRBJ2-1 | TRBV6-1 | CASRMTGFYNEQFF
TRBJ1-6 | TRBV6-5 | CASSYTDLYSPLHF
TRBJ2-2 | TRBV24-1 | CATSDPLDSATGELFF
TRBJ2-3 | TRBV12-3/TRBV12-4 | CASGGWSSTDTQYF
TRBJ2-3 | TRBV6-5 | CASNYLDTQYF
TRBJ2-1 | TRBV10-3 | CAISDSGLAVYNEQFF
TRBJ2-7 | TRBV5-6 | CASSLVGAPYEQYF
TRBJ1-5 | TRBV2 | CASSDGTGVWDQPQHF
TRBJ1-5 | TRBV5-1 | CASSLAGDNQPQHF
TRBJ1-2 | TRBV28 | CASSLPFTGTHGYTF
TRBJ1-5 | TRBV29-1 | CSVGGQGGNQPQHF
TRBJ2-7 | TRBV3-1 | CASSQVKGYEQYF
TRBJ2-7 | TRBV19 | CASSPRDRVYEQYF
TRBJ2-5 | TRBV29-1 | CSVDQDREETQYF
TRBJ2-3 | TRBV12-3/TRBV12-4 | CASSSRPGLDTDTQYF
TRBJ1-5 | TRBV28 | CASRTGFSNQPQHF
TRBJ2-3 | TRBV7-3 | CASSLLARSTDTQYF
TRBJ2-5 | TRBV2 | CASSAEQGETQYF
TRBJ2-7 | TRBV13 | CASSSGTTYEQYF
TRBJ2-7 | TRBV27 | CASSLWGPDSGSYEQYF
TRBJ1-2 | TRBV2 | CASSQAGQGHGYTF
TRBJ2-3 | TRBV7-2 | CASRRTRGADTQYF
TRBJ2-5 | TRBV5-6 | CASSLAARQGTQYF
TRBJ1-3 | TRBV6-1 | CASSVSLSGNTIYF
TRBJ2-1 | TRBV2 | CASNRDRDLYNEQFF
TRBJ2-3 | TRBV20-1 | CSAQGLAGSGADTQYF